The 20 T cell receptor beta chains below were found in one sample sequenced in a study of breast tumors, draining lymph nodes, adjacent tissues. The lymph nodes were axillary draining lymph nodes from breast cancer patients. Using its own MiXCR run on the multiplex PCR reads, TCRdb lists one record per CDR3 protein. The data hold about 100,000 distinct CDR3 sequences, with 21% observed a single time. The sequenced sample was axillary lymph node tissue. The receptors were gathered from a female donor with breast cancer. Some clones in this sample may be carry-over from other donors' samples.

This clonotype was seen ten or more times. J is TRBJ2-5 and V is TRBV6-1; D not certain. V lost 7 bases to trimming and J lost 0 bases, with 18 bases between them. CDR1 and CDR2 (germline): MNHNS, SASEGT. The CDR3 contains 16 residues. The CDR3 region has the DNA TGTGCCAGCAAGATGTCGGGCAGTCCGTACCAAGAGACCCAGTACTTC. Amino acid sequence: CASKMSGSPYQETQYF.

This clonotype was seen many times. This chain links TRBV5-6 with TRBJ2-7; D is undetermined. This CDR3 spans 13 amino acids. Germline-derived CDR1 and CDR2 are SGHDT and YYEEEE. Trimming took off 5 bases at V and 1 base at J, with 10 bases between the two ends. The CDR3 sequence is CASSLDTSYEQYF. The CDR3 nucleotides read TGTGCCAGCAGTTTAGACACTTCCTACGAGCAGTACTTC.

The genes are TRBV11-2 and TRBJ2-6; D is unclear. The V and J ends lost 1 base and 0 bases respectively, with 4 bases between them. The V gene's germline CDR1 is SGHAT and CDR2 FQNNGV. The CDR3 contains 15 residues. CDR3 protein: CASSLAFSGANVLTF. The CDR3 DNA reads TGTGCCAGCAGCTTAGCGTTCTCTGGGGCCAACGTCCTGACTTTC.

The table lists this clonotype with many counts. The V call is TRBV12-3 or TRBV12-4, the J call TRBJ2-5; D is possibly TRBD1 (6 bases). Trimming cost V 6 bases and J 9 bases, with 17 bases left between them. The CDR3 has 13 amino acids. In DNA form, the CDR3 reads TGTGCCAGCAGCGCGGATAGGGGGTCGGCCCAGTACTTC. The encoded protein is CASSADRGSAQYF.

This clonotype was counted at least ten times. The chain employs TRBV11-2 and TRBJ2-7, with D possibly being TRBD1 (5 bases). The CDR3 is 14 amino acids. Trimming cost V 3 bases and J 7 bases, with 16 bases left between them. Germline assignment: CDR1 SGHAT and CDR2 FQNNGV. The CDR3 DNA is TGTGCCAGCAGCTTTAGCCAGGGCCTCGGGGAGCAGTACTTC. As protein: CASSFSQGLGEQYF. Combining the CDR3 with reference TRBV11-2 and TRBJ2-7 gives the whole variable domain EAGVAQSPRYKIIEKRQSVAFWCNPISGHATLYWYQQILGQGPKLLIQFQNNGVVDDSQLPKDRFSAERLKGVDSTLKIQPAKLEDSAVYLCASSFSQGLGEQYFGPGTRLTVT.

As for this clonotype: This may arise from a read error, as a much more abundant clone is one base away. J is TRBJ2-2 and V is TRBV19; D is unresolved. Germline V lookup: CDR1 LNHDA, CDR2 SQIVND (reference sequence). This CDR3 spans 12 amino acids. V gave up 9 bases and J gave up 4 bases, with 9 bases separating them. In DNA, the CDR3 is TGTGCCAGCCAGACGGTCACCGGGGAGCTGTTTTTT. As protein: CASQTVTGELFF.

A few counts support this clonotype. This rearrangement joins TRBV18 to TRBJ2-2, with 8 positions matching TRBD2. V trimming: 3 bases; J trimming: 0 bases; junction bases outside the gene matches: 0. The CDR3 has 15 amino acids. CDR1 is KGHSH, CDR2 LQKENI, per germline. CDR3 sequence (DNA): TGTGCCAGCTCACCGGGACTAGCGAACACCGGGGAGCTGTTTTTT. It yields the protein CASSPGLANTGELFF.

Many counts were recorded for this clonotype. The chain has TRBV2 and TRBJ2-2; TRBD1 or TRBD2 may be the D gene (6 bases each). CDR3 size: 14 residues. CDR1 is SNHLY and CDR2 is FYNNEI in the germline V gene. V shed 5 bases and J shed 4 bases, with 11 bases lying between them. The CDR3 DNA sequence: TGTGCCAGCAGTTGGGGGGCGGGCACCGGGGAGCTGTTTTTT. Translation gives CASSWGAGTGELFF.

This clonotype has ten or more counts. The genes are TRBV7-9 and TRBJ2-7; 8 bases agree with TRBD2. V gave up 4 bases and J gave up 5 bases; unmatched junction bases: 1. Germline CDR1 reads SEHNR; CDR2 reads FQNEAQ (reference sequence). CDR3 size: 12 residues. CDR3 sequence: CASSSAGDEQYF. Here the CDR3 DNA reads TGTGCCAGCAGCTCAGCGGGGGACGAGCAGTACTTC.

This clonotype was counted ten times or more. The genes are TRBV3-1 and TRBJ1-2; D possibly corresponds to TRBD1 (6 bases). V lost 6 bases and J 8 bases, leaving 13 bases between the germline ends. The CDR3 is made up of 12 amino acids. Germline CDR1 LGHDT, CDR2 YNNKEL (reference sequence). The CDR3 here is CASRHTQGGYTF. The CDR3 DNA follows: TGTGCCAGCAGGCATACACAGGGAGGCTACACCTTC.

This clonotype was counted many times. The CDR3 region is CASSLQVSTGFDFYEQYF. The CDR3, as DNA: TGTGCCAGCAGCCTCCAAGTCTCGACAGGCTTCGATTTCTACGAGCAGTACTTC. The chain carries TRBV7-9 and TRBJ2-7; possible D gene TRBD1, 6 bases. Germline V gives CDR1 SEHNR, CDR2 FQNEAQ (reference sequence). Trimming cost V 5 bases and J 3 bases, with 26 bases left between them. There are 18 residues in the CDR3.

The table lists this clonotype with a few counts. This chain connects TRBV30 to TRBJ2-5, with TRBD2 as a possible D gene (6 bases). Germline V CDR1 and CDR2: GTSNPN, SVGIG (reference sequence). CDR3 length equals 15 residues. Trimming took off 3 bases at V and 2 bases at J, with 16 bases between the two ends. The CDR3 DNA reads TGTGCCTGGAGGAGTGGGACGGGGGTTCAAGAGACCCAGTACTTC. Its protein product is CAWRSGTGVQETQYF.

This clonotype was detected many times. The gene calls are TRBV6-5 and TRBJ1-5; the D is unclear. Germline lookup yields CDR1 MNHEY and CDR2 SVGAGI. The CDR3 runs to 15 residues. Trimming stripped 6 bases from V and 0 bases from J, with 12 bases between. CDR3: CASSSDGYSNQPQHF. CDR3 in DNA: TGTGCCAGCAGCAGCGACGGGTATAGCAATCAGCCCCAGCATTTT.

Many counts were recorded for this clonotype. The V call is TRBV20-1, the J call TRBJ1-5, with 7 bases that match TRBD1. The V segment lost 1 base and the J segment 2 bases; nucleotides outside the gene matches: 14. This CDR3 region has 18 residues. Germline CDR1 is DFQATT and CDR2 is SNEGSKA (reference sequence). This CDR3 is CSARGFYTGVMGNQPQHF. The DNA for the CDR3 is TGCAGTGCTAGAGGATTTTATACAGGGGTCATGGGCAATCAGCCCCAGCATTTT.

This clonotype appeared many times. The V gene is TRBV2, the J gene TRBJ2-1; possibly TRBD2 for D (5 bases). This CDR3 contains 15 residues. The germline V gene has CDR1 SNHLY and CDR2 FYNNEI. Trimming left V 6 bases short and J 2 bases short, with 14 bases between. The CDR3 DNA reads as TGTGCCAGCAGACCGGACGGGGTCGCCTACAATGAGCAGTTCTTC. Translation gives CASRPDGVAYNEQFF. The variable domain in full, completed from reference TRBV2 and TRBJ2-1, reads EPEVTQTPSHQVTQMGQEVILRCVPISNHLYFYWYRQILGQKVEFLVSFYNNEISEKSEIFDDQFSVERPDGSNFTLKIRSTKLEDSAMYFCASRPDGVAYNEQFFGPGTRLTVL.

In its sample, this clonotype was seen many times. The chain is built from TRBV25-1 and TRBJ2-5; 14 bases agree with TRBD2. The V gene's germline CDR1 is MGHDK and CDR2 SYGVNS. J lost 4 bases, V lost 4 bases, and 14 bases had no gene match. The CDR3 sequence is 19 residues long. CDR3 residues: CASSVTSRTSGRKGETQYF. DNA of the CDR3: TGTGCCAGCAGTGTAACCTCCAGGACTAGCGGGAGGAAGGGAGAGACCCAGTACTTC. The full variable domain, completed using reference TRBV25-1 and TRBJ2-5, is EADIYQTPRYLVIGTGKKITLECSQTMGHDKMYWYQQDPGMELHLIHYSYGVNSTEKGDLSSESTVSRIRTEHFPLTLESARPSHTSQYLCASSVTSRTSGRKGETQYFGPGTRLLVL.

This clonotype was recorded at least ten times. The chain has TRBV5-1 and TRBJ2-2; possible D gene TRBD1, 7 bases. V was trimmed by 5 bases and J by 0 bases, leaving 14 bases between them. CDR1 SGHRS and CDR2 YFSETQ come from the germline V gene. This CDR3 has 16 residues. The CDR3 sequence: CASSRGDSSNTGELFF. As DNA, the CDR3 is TGCGCCAGCAGTCGCGGGGACAGCTCGAACACCGGGGAGCTGTTTTTT.

The gene calls are TRBV7-9 and TRBJ2-3; D call uncertain. The V gene's germline CDR1 is SEHNR and CDR2 FQNEAQ (reference sequence). The CDR3 has 14 residues. Trimming pared 5 bases from V and 2 bases from J, leaving 11 bases between. The CDR3 sequence is CASSPLPPTDTQYF. CDR3 DNA: TGTGCCAGCAGCCCCCTTCCCCCCACAGATACGCAGTATTTT.

This clonotype was detected many times. The gene calls are TRBV7-3 and TRBJ2-1, with 11 nucleotides matching TRBD2. With V trimmed by 2 bases and J by 7 bases, 10 bases remained unmatched. The CDR3 runs 17 residues. CDR1 is SGHTA and CDR2 is FQGTGA in the germline V gene. The CDR3 loop reads CASSLGGSGGARNEQFF. CDR3 nucleotide sequence: TGTGCCAGCAGCTTAGGGGGTAGCGGGGGGGCAAGGAATGAGCAGTTCTTC.

This clonotype has ten or more counts. The chain combines TRBV6-1 with TRBJ1-2; D may be TRBD1 (5 bases). CDR3 length: 13 amino acids. Trimming shortened V by 3 bases and J by 8 bases, and 13 bases separated the two germline ends. CDR1 and CDR2 from the germline V gene are MNHNS and SASEGT. The CDR3 DNA sequence: TGTGCCAGCAGTGATTGGGGGAGAGGCGGCTACACCTTC. Amino acids: CASSDWGRGGYTF.